These T cell receptor beta chains were read from a single sample in a study of T-cell reconstitution after alpha-beta-depleted transplantation in children. TCRdb processed the PCR reads anew with MiXCR; each CDR3 protein has one entry. The table lists about 300,000 distinct CDR3 sequences, over 7.5% of them singletons, with 9.1% in the top ten. The specimen comprised peripheral blood, sampled 360 days after TCRalphabeta/CD19-depleted stem cell transplant. These receptors originate from a female patient younger than 10 who had a stem cell transplant for Fanconi anemia, so the T cells may come from the graft donor. The CDR3 runs from the conserved cysteine through the conserved F or W. The D gene is left open where the match is weak. Size values are once, few and many counts, or a class for expanded clones, and some rows have none.

V: TRBV3-1; size: .; J: TRBJ2-3; D: .; CDR3: CASSQERVGDTQYF; DNA: TGTGCCAGCAGCCAAGAGAGGGTAGGAGATACGCAGTATTTT
V: TRBV27; size: many; J: TRBJ2-3; D: .; CDR3: CASSPRGWADTQYF; DNA: TGTGCCAGCAGTCCCCGGGGCTGGGCAGATACGCAGTATTTT
V: TRBV5-1; size: many; J: TRBJ1-2; D: .; CDR3: CASSPQEYGYTF; DNA: TGCGCCAGCAGCCCACAGGAGTATGGCTACACCTTC
V: TRBV7-9; size: few; J: TRBJ1-1; D: .; CDR3: CASSSWDTEAFF; DNA: TGTGCCAGCAGCTCGTGGGACACTGAAGCTTTCTTT
V: TRBV2; size: few; J: TRBJ2-3; D: .; CDR3: CASSWAAPSTDTQYF; DNA: TGTGCCAGCAGTTGGGCTGCCCCCAGCACAGATACGCAGTATTTT
V: TRBV5-6; size: many; J: TRBJ1-1; D: .; CDR3: CASSRWNTEAFF; DNA: TGTGCCAGCAGCAGATGGAACACTGAAGCTTTCTTT
V: TRBV7-6; size: .; J: TRBJ1-3; D: .; CDR3: CASSFGRGNTIYF; DNA: TGTGCCAGCAGCTTCGGCAGGGGAAACACCATATATTTT
V: TRBV6-1; size: few; J: TRBJ1-3; D: .; CDR3: CASSRAGSSGNTIYF; DNA: TGTGCCAGCAGTCGAGCGGGAAGCTCTGGAAACACCATATATTTT
V: TRBV29-1; size: many; J: TRBJ2-5; D: .; CDR3: CSVDRIKETQYF; DNA: TGCAGCGTTGACAGGATTAAAGAGACCCAGTACTTC
V: TRBV5-6; size: few; J: TRBJ1-1; D: .; CDR3: CASSLGLTTAF; DNA: TGTGCCAGCAGCTTGGGGCTCACGACTGCCTTT
V: TRBV20-1; size: many; J: TRBJ2-5; D: TRBD2; CDR3: CSARDRLAGETQYF; DNA: TGCAGTGCTAGAGATAGACTAGCTGGAGAGACCCAGTACTTC
V: TRBV20-1; size: many; J: TRBJ2-1; D: TRBD2; CDR3: CSALVAGLVDNEQFF; DNA: TGCAGTGCCCTAGTGGCGGGACTAGTGGATAATGAGCAGTTCTTC
V: TRBV29-1; size: many; J: TRBJ2-5; D: TRBD1; CDR3: CSGGLRQGPQETQYF; DNA: TGCAGCGGGGGATTGAGACAGGGACCCCAAGAGACCCAGTACTTC
V: TRBV27; size: few; J: TRBJ2-1; D: TRBD1; CDR3: CASSYSGGRQFF; DNA: TGTGCCAGCAGTTACTCAGGGGGCAGGCAGTTCTTC
V: TRBV6-2/TRBV6-3; size: few; J: TRBJ1-5; D: .; CDR3: CASSYPAGTVNQPQHF; DNA: TGTGCCAGCAGTTACCCTGCAGGGACCGTCAATCAGCCCCAGCATTTT
V: TRBV10-3; size: many; J: TRBJ2-1; D: TRBD1; CDR3: CAISDRGFRGEQFF; DNA: TGTGCCATCAGTGACAGGGGGTTTAGGGGTGAGCAGTTCTTC
V: TRBV11-2; size: many; J: TRBJ1-1; D: .; CDR3: CASSLGDWEGTEAFF; DNA: TGTGCCAGCAGCTTGGGGGATTGGGAGGGGACTGAAGCTTTCTTT
V: TRBV10-1; size: many; J: TRBJ2-3; D: .; CDR3: CASSPIPGDTQYF; DNA: TGCGCCAGCAGCCCTATCCCAGGGGATACGCAGTATTTT
V: TRBV20-1; size: many; J: TRBJ2-5; D: TRBD2; CDR3: CGGGPDRETQYF; DNA: TGCGGCGGGGGGCCAGATCGGGAGACCCAGTACTTC
V: TRBV2; size: few; J: TRBJ1-1; D: .; CDR3: CASRRSNTEAFF; DNA: TGTGCCAGCAGGAGGTCGAACACTGAAGCTTTCTTT
V: TRBV7-9; size: few; J: TRBJ2-3; D: TRBD1; CDR3: CASSPDRGQRDTQYF; DNA: TGTGCCAGCAGCCCGGACAGGGGGCAGAGAGATACGCAGTATTTT
V: TRBV9; size: many; J: TRBJ1-3; D: .; CDR3: CASSIRTTLSGNTIYF; DNA: TGTGCCAGCAGCATTAGGACCACACTCTCTGGAAACACCATATATTTT
V: TRBV2; size: .; J: TRBJ2-7; D: .; CDR3: CASYTDPYEQYF; DNA: TGTGCCAGCTACACAGACCCTTACGAGCAGTACTTC
V: TRBV3-1; size: .; J: TRBJ2-5; D: .; CDR3: CASSHGHGSGQETQYF; DNA: TGTGCCAGCAGCCATGGACACGGGAGCGGCCAAGAGACCCAGTACTTC
V: TRBV6-5; size: many; J: TRBJ2-3; D: .; CDR3: CASIPYGTDTQYF; DNA: TGTGCCAGCATCCCTTACGGGACAGATACGCAGTATTTT
V: TRBV7-2; size: many; J: TRBJ2-1; D: .; CDR3: CASSRWTRSSYNEQFF; DNA: TGTGCCAGCAGCAGATGGACGAGGAGCTCCTACAATGAGCAGTTCTTC
V: TRBV5-1; size: many; J: TRBJ2-3; D: .; CDR3: CASSLRSITDTQYF; DNA: TGCGCCAGCAGCTTGCGATCCATCACAGATACGCAGTATTTT
V: TRBV2; size: .; J: TRBJ2-7; D: TRBD1; CDR3: CASSGGRDRGIYEQYF; DNA: TGTGCCAGCAGTGGGGGCCGGGACAGGGGCATCTACGAGCAGTACTTC
V: TRBV7-8; size: .; J: TRBJ2-5; D: .; CDR3: CASSLGPGKTQYF; DNA: TGTGCCAGCAGCTTAGGCCCAGGGAAGACCCAGTACTTC
V: TRBV29-1; size: many; J: TRBJ2-3; D: .; CDR3: CSVSAGQFTDTQYF; DNA: TGCAGCGTTTCTGCGGGACAGTTCACAGATACGCAGTATTTT
V: TRBV6-5; size: many; J: TRBJ2-1; D: .; CDR3: CASRYPGGEQFF; DNA: TGTGCCAGCAGATACCCTGGGGGTGAGCAGTTCTTC
V: TRBV5-1; size: many; J: TRBJ2-7; D: .; CDR3: CASSMGTATYEQYF; DNA: TGCGCCAGCAGCATGGGAACAGCAACCTACGAGCAGTACTTC
V: TRBV5-1; size: many; J: TRBJ2-7; D: TRBD2; CDR3: CASSLAGGISYEQYF; DNA: TGCGCCAGCAGCCTAGCGGGAGGCATCTCCTACGAGCAGTACTTC
V: TRBV13; size: .; J: TRBJ2-5; D: .; CDR3: CASNVGGAQETQYF; DNA: TGTGCCAGCAACGTCGGAGGGGCACAAGAGACCCAGTACTTC
V: TRBV9; size: .; J: TRBJ2-1; D: TRBD2; CDR3: CASSVGTSGGGEQFF; DNA: TGTGCCAGCAGCGTCGGGACTAGCGGGGGTGGTGAGCAGTTCTTC
V: TRBV29-1; size: .; J: TRBJ2-3; D: TRBD2; CDR3: CSVRTSGVSTDTQYF; DNA: TGCAGCGTCCGGACTAGCGGGGTTAGCACAGATACGCAGTATTTT
V: TRBV20-1; size: .; J: TRBJ2-1; D: TRBD2; CDR3: CSAIPSGGYDNEQFF; DNA: TGCAGTGCTATCCCTAGCGGGGGGTACGACAATGAGCAGTTCTTC
V: TRBV20-1; size: few; J: TRBJ1-5; D: .; CDR3: CSALSSNQPQHF; DNA: TGCAGTGCTCTCTCAAGCAATCAGCCCCAGCATTTT
V: TRBV12-3/TRBV12-4; size: .; J: TRBJ1-2; D: .; CDR3: CASSLTGRAYGYTF; DNA: TGTGCCAGCAGTTTAACTGGTCGGGCATATGGCTACACCTTC
V: TRBV20-1; size: .; J: TRBJ1-4; D: TRBD1; CDR3: CSATQGAGEKLFF; DNA: TGCAGTGCCACCCAGGGGGCGGGTGAAAAACTGTTTTTT
V: TRBV2; size: many; J: TRBJ1-6; D: TRBD1; CDR3: CASSEWGQNSPLHF; DNA: TGTGCCAGCAGTGAATGGGGACAGAATTCACCCCTCCACTTT
V: TRBV15; size: many; J: TRBJ2-3; D: TRBD1; CDR3: CATSREGKDREDTQYF; DNA: TGTGCCACCAGCAGAGAAGGGAAGGACAGGGAAGATACGCAGTATTTT
V: TRBV5-1; size: medium-sized; J: TRBJ2-1; D: TRBD2; CDR3: CASSILAGVYNEQFF; DNA: TGCGCCAGCAGCATACTAGCGGGGGTCTACAATGAGCAGTTCTTC